One T cell receptor beta chain is described in this entry. Its target is not known. The CDR3 is 15 amino acids. Trimming left V 1 base short and J 0 bases short, with 9 bases between. Germline loops: CDR1 LGHNA, CDR2 YNFKEQ. This sample is drawn from a study of OX40 agonist ivuxolimab in advanced cancers. If patients had autoimmune disease history or systemic immunosuppression, they were excluded. Sequencing used immunoSEQ multiplex PCR; TCRdb keeps in-frame clones, though not all of them. The sample holds about 60,000 clones, roughly 86% seen once. Study observations and caveats: Both CD4+ and CD8+ T cell populations in blood had undergone clonal expansion by week 6 at 0.1 to 3.0 mg/kg. Antigen specificity remained undetermined for the expanded peripheral T cells.

This rearrangement joins TRBV4-2 to TRBJ1-2; the D gene is possibly TRBD1 (5 bases). This TCR was recovered from an adult with an advanced solid tumor such as melanoma, head and neck, liver or kidney cancer. The material was CD4+ or CD8+ T cells sorted from blood, obtained in a trial of the OX40 agonist ivuxolimab. CDR3 loop: CASSQGRGANYGYTF. CDR3 nucleotide sequence: TGTGCCAGCAGCCAAGGTCGGGGGGCTAACTATGGCTACACCTTC.